The source of this TCR beta chain is a study of T cells in Graves' hyperthyroidism and ophthalmopathy. This clonotype was counted a single time. Antigen: not known. Broader study findings: In blood, most of the thyroid clonotypes expanded above 0.001 were also present.

Amplification of TCR beta CDR3 regions was performed using RNA transcripts as template. Initially, a first-round RT-PCR of the TCR CDR3 employed the HTBI primer set. One entry per CDR3 protein results from TCRdb running MiXCR on the multiplex PCR reads. There are 700,000 or so distinct CDR3 sequences in the sample; less than 20% occur only once, and over 7.5% lies in the top ten. Germline V gene data show CDR1 as SGHDT and CDR2 as YYEEEE. The V gene lost 5 bases and the J gene lost 0 bases, with 12 bases spanning the gap. The CDR3 is 15 amino acids. This receptor was obtained from a man aged 18 to 29 with Graves' hyperthyroidism. This chain uses TRBV5-6 with TRBJ2-1, with a possible D match to TRBD2 (5 bases). The specimen sequenced was blood. CDR3 nucleotides: TGTGCCAGCAGTTCGAGGGCGAGCTCCTACAATGAGCAGTTCTTC. This codes for CASSSRASSYNEQFF.